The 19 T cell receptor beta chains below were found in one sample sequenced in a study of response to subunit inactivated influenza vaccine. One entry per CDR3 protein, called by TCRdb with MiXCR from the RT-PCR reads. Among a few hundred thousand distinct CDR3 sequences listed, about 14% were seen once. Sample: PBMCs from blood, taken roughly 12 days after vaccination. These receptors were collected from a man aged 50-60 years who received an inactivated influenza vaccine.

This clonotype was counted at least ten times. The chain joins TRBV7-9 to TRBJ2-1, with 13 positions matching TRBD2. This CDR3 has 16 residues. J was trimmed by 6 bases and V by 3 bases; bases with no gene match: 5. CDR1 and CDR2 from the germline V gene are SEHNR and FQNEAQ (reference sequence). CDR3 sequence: CASSLRTSGRSNEQFF. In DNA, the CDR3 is TGTGCCAGCAGCTTGCGGACTAGCGGGAGAAGCAATGAGCAGTTCTTC.

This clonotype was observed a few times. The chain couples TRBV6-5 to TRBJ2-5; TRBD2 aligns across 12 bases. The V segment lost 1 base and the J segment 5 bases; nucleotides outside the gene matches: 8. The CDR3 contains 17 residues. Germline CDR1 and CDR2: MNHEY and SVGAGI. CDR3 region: CASSYLSTSGRIETQYF. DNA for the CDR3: TGTGCCAGCAGTTACTTGTCGACTAGCGGGAGAATTGAGACCCAGTACTTC.

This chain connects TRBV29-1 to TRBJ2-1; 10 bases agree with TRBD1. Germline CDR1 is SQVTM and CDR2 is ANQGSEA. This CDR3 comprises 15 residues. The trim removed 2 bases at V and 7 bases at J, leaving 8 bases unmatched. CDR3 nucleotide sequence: TGCAGCGTTGAAATTGGGACAGGGGCGCATAATGAGCAGTTCTTC. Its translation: CSVEIGTGAHNEQFF.

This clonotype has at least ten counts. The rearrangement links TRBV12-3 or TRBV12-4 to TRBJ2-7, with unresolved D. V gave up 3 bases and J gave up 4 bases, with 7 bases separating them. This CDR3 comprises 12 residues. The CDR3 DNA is TGTGCCAGCAGTTTCTTGGGGTACGAGCAGTACTTC. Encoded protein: CASSFLGYEQYF.

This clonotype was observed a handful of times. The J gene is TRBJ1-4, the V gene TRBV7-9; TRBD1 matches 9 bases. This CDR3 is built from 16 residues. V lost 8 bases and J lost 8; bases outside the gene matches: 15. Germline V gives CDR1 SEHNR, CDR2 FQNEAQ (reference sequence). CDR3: CASAGTGKAQVEKLFF. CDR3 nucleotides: TGTGCCAGCGCGGGGACAGGGAAGGCCCAAGTCGAAAAACTGTTTTTT.

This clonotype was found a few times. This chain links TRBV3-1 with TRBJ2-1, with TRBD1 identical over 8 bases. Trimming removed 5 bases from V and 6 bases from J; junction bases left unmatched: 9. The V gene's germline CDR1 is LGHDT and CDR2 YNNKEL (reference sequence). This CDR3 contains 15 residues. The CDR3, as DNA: TGTGCCAGCAGCAAACGACAGGGGTTCGGCAATGAGCAGTTCTTC. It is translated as CASSKRQGFGNEQFF.

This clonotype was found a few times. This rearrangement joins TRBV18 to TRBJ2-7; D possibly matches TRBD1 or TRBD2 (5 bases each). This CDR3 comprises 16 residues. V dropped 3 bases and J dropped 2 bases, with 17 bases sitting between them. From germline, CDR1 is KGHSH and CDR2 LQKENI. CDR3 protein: CASSPPGLFATYEQYF. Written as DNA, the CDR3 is TGTGCCAGCTCACCCCCGGGGCTTTTCGCCACCTACGAGCAGTACTTC.

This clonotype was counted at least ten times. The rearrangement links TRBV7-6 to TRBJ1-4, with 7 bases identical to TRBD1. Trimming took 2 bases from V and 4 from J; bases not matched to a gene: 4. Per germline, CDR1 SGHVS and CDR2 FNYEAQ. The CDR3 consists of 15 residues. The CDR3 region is CASSLSQGNNEKLFF. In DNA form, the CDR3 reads TGTGCCAGCAGCTTATCACAGGGGAATAATGAAAAACTGTTTTTT.

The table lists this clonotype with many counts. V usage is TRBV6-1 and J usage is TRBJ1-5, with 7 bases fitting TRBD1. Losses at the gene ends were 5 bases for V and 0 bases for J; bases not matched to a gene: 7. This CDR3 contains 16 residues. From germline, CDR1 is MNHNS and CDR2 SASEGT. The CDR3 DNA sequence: TGTGCCAGCAGTCCAAGGACAGGAAATAGCAATCAGCCCCAGCATTTT. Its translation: CASSPRTGNSNQPQHF.

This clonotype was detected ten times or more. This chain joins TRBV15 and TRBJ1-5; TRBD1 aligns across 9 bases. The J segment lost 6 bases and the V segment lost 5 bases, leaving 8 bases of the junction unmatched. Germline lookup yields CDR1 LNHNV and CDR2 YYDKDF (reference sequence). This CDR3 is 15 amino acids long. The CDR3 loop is CATSGRQGGGQPQHF. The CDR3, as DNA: TGTGCCACCAGCGGAAGACAGGGGGGCGGTCAGCCCCAGCATTTT.

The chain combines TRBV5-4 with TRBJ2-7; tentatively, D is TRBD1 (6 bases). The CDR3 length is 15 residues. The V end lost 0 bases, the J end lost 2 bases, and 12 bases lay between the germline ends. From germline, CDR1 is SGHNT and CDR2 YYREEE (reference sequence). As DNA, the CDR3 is TGTGCCAGCAGCTTGGTTGGACAGAGTCCCTACGAGCAGTACTTC. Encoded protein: CASSLVGQSPYEQYF.

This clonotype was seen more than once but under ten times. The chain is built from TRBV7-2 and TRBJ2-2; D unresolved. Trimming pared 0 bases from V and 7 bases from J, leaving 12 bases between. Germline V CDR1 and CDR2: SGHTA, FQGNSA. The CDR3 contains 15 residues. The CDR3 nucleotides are TGTGCCAGCAGCTTAGCGGCAGTGGTCGGCGGGGAGCTGTTTTTT. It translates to CASSLAAVVGGELFF.

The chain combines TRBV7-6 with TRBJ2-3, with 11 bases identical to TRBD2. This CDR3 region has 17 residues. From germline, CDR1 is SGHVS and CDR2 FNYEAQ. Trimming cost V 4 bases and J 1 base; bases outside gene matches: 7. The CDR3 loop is CASSSLLAGAGTDTQYF. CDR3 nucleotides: TGTGCCAGCAGCTCCCTACTAGCGGGGGCGGGCACAGATACGCAGTATTTT.

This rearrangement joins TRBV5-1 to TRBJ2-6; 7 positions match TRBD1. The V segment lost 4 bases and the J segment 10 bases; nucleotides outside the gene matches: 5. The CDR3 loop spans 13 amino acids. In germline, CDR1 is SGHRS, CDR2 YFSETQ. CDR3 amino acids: CASSPGQPNVLTF. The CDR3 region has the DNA TGCGCCAGCAGCCCGGGACAGCCTAACGTCCTGACTTTC.

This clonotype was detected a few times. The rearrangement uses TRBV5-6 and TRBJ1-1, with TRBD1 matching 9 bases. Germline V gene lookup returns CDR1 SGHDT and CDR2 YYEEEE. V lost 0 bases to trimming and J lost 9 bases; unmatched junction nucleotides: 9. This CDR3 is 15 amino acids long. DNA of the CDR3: TGTGCCAGCAGCTTGGGGATGTACAGGGGGCATCAAGCTTTCTTT. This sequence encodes CASSLGMYRGHQAFF.

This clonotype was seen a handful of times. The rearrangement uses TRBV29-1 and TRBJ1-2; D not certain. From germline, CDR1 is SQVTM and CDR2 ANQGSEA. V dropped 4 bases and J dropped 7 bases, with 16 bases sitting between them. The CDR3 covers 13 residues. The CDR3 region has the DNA TGCAGCGTTGGTTTGGCGAGACGAGCTGGCTACACCTTC. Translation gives CSVGLARRAGYTF.

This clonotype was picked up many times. CDR3 in DNA: TGTGCCAGCAGCTCTACTACAGGGGTTGGCATTCAGTACTTC. Encoded protein: CASSSTTGVGIQYF. V gene TRBV7-9 combines with J gene TRBJ2-4, with 7 bases identical to TRBD1. Germline values: CDR1 SEHNR, CDR2 FQNEAQ (reference sequence). With 4 bases clipped from V and 9 bases from J, the junction kept 9 bases outside the gene matches. This CDR3 region has 14 residues.

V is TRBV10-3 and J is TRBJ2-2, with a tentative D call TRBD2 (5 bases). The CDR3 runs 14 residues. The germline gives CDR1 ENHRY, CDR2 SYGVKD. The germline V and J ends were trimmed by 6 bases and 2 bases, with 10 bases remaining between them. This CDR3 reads CAIREGSNTGELFF. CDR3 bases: TGTGCCATCAGAGAGGGATCAAACACCGGGGAGCTGTTTTTT.

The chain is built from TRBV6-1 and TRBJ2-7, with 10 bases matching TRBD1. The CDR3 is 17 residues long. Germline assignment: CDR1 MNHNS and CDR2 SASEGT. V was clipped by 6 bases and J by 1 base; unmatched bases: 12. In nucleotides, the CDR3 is TGTGCCAGCAGCCAGGCCCCGGGACAGGGGTCGTCCTACGAGCAGTACTTC. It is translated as CASSQAPGQGSSYEQYF.